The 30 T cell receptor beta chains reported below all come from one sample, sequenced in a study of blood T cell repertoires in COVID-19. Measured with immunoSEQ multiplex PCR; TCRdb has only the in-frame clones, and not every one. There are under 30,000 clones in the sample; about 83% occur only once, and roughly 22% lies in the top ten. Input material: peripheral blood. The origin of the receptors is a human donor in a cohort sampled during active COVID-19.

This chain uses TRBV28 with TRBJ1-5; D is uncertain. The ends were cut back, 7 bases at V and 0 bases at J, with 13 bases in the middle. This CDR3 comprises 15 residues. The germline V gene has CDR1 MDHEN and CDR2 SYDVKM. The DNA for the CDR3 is TGTGCCAGCACCCCGGACTGGAATAGCAATCAGCCCCAGCATTTT. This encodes CASTPDWNSNQPQHF.

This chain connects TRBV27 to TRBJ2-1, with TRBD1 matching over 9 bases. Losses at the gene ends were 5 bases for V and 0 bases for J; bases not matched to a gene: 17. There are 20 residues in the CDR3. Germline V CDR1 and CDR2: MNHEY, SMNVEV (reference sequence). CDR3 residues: CASSAPPGQGFWGSYNEQFF. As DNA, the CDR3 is TGTGCCAGCAGTGCCCCACCGGGACAGGGCTTTTGGGGCTCCTACAATGAGCAGTTCTTC.

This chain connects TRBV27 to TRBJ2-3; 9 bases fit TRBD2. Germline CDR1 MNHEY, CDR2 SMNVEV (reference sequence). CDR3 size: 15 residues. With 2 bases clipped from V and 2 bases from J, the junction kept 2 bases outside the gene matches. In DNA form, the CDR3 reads TGTGCCAGCAGTTTACTAGCGGGGTACACAGATACGCAGTATTTT. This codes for CASSLLAGYTDTQYF.

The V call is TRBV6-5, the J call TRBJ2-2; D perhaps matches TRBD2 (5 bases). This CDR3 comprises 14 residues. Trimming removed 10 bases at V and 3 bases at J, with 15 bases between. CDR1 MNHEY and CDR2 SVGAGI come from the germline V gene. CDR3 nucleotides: TGTGCCACCGGGTCCTACGGGGACACCGGGGAGCTGTTTTTT. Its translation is CATGSYGDTGELFF.

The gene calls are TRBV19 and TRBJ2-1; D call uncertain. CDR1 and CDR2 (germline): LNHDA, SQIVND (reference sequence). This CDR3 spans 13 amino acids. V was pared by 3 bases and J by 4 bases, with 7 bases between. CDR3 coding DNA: TGTGCCAGTAGTATCTTACAGTACAATGAGCAGTTCTTC. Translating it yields CASSILQYNEQFF.

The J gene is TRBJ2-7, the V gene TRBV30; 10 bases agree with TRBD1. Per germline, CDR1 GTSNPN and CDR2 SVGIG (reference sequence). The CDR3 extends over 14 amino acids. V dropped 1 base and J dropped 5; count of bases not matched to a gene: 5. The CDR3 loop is CAWSEGQGSDEQYF. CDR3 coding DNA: TGTGCCTGGAGTGAGGGACAGGGGAGCGACGAGCAGTACTTC.

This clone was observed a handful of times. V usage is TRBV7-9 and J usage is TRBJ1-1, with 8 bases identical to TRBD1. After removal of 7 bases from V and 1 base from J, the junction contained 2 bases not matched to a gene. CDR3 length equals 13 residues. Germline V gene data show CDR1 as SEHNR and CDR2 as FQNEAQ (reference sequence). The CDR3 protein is CASTGTGNTEAFF. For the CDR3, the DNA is TGTGCCAGCACCGGGACAGGGAACACTGAAGCTTTCTTT.

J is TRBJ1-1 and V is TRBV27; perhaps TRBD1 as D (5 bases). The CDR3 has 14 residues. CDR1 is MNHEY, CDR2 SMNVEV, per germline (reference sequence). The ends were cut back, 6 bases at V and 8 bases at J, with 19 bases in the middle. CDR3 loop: CASSVDGGWAEAFF. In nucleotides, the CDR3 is TGTGCCAGCAGCGTCGACGGGGGGTGGGCAGAAGCTTTCTTT.

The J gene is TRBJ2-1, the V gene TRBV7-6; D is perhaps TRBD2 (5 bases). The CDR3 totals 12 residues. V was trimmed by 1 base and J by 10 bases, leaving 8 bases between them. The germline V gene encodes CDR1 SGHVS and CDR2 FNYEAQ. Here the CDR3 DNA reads TGTGCCAGCAGCTTAGAAGAGGGAGAGCAGTTCTTC. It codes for CASSLEEGEQFF.

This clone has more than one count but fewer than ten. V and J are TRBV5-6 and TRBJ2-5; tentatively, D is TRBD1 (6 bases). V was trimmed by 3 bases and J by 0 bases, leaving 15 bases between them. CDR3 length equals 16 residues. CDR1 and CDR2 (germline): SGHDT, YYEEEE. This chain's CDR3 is CASSSSVEGDQETQYF. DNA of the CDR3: TGTGCCAGCAGCTCCTCTGTCGAGGGGGACCAAGAGACCCAGTACTTC.

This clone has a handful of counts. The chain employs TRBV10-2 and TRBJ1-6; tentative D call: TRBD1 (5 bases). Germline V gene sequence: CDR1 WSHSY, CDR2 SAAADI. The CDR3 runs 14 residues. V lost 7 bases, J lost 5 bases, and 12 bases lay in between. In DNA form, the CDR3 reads TGCGCCAGCAACCGCCGGGGGAATAATTCACCCCTCCACTTT. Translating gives CASNRRGNNSPLHF.

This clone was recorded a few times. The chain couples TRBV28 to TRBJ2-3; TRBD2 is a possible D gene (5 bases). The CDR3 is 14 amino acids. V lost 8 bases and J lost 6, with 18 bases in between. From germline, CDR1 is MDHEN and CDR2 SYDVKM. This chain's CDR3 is CASVGGGGWDTQYF. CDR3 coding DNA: TGTGCCAGCGTAGGCGGAGGCGGATGGGATACGCAGTATTTT.

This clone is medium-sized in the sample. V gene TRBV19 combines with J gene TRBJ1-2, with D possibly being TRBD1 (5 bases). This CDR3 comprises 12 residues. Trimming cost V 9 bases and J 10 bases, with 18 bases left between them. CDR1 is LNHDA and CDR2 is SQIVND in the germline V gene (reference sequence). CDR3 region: CASTPEGIVYTF. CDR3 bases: TGTGCCAGCACCCCGGAGGGGATTGTCTACACCTTC.

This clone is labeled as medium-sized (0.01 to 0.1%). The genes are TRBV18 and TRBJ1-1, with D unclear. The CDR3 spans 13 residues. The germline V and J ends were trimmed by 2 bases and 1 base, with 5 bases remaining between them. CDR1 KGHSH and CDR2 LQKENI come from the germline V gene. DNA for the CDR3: TGTGCCAGCTCACCAGTGAGGAACACTGAAGCTTTCTTT. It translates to CASSPVRNTEAFF.

CDR3 protein: CASSHDSLHLGGYTF. The CDR3 DNA sequence: TGTGCCAGCAGCCACGACAGCCTACATTTGGGGGGCTACACCTTC. This sequence joins TRBV7-9 and TRBJ1-2, with D possibly being TRBD1 (5 bases). Germline CDR1 is SEHNR and CDR2 is FQNEAQ (reference sequence). Deletions cut 5 bases from V and 8 bases from J, with 21 bases between. The CDR3 has 15 amino acids.

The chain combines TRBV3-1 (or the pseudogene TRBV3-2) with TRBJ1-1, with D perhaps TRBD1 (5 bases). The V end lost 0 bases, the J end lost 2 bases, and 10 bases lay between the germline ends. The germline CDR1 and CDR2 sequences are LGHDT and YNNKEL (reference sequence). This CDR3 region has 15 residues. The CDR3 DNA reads TGTGCCAGCAGCCAAGAGGGAAGGGGAAACACTGAAGCTTTCTTT. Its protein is CASSQEGRGNTEAFF.

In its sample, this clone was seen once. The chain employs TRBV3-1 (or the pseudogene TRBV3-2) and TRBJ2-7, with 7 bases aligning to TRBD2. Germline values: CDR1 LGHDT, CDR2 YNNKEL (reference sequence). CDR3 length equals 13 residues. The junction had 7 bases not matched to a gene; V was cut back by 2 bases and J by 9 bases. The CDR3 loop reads CASSQISASGQYF. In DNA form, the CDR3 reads TGTGCCAGCAGCCAAATCTCGGCTAGCGGGCAGTACTTC.

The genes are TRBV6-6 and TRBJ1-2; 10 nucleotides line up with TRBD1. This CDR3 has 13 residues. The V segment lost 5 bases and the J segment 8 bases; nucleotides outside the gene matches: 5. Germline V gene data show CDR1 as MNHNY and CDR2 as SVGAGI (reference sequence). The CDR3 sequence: CASSRGQGSGYTF. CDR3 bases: TGTGCCAGCAGTCGGGGACAGGGGAGCGGCTACACCTTC.

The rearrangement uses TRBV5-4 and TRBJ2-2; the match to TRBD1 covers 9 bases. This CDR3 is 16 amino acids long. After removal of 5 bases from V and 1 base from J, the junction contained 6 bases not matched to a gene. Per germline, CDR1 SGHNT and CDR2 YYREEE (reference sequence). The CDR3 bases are TGTGCCAGCAGTCCTCCGGGACAGGGGAACACCGGGGAGCTGTTTTTT. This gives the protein CASSPPGQGNTGELFF.

The CDR3, as DNA: TGTGCCAGCACCTCCGGAGGTCTAGCCAAAAACATTCAGTACTTC. Protein: CASTSGGLAKNIQYF. The chain joins TRBV28 to TRBJ2-4, with D perhaps matching TRBD2 (5 bases). This CDR3 region has 15 residues. The V and J ends lost 7 bases and 0 bases respectively, with 13 bases between them. Germline V gives CDR1 MDHEN, CDR2 SYDVKM. The full variable domain, with the rest looked up from reference TRBV28 and TRBJ2-4, is DVKVTQSSRYLVKRTGEKVFLECVQDMDHENMFWYRQDPGLGLRLIYFSYDVKMKEKGDIPEGYSVSREKKERFSLILESASTNQTSMYLCASTSGGLAKNIQYFGAGTRLSVL.

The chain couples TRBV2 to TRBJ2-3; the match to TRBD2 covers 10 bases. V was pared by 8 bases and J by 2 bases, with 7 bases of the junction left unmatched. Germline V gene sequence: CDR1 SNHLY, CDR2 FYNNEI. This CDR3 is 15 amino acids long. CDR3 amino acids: CASRTSGYHTDTQYF. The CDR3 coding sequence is TGTGCCAGCCGGACTAGCGGCTACCACACAGATACGCAGTATTTT.

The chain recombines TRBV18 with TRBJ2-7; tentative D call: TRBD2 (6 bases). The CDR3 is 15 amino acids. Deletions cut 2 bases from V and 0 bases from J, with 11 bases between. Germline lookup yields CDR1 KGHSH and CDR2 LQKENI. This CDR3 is CASSPSGGTSYEQYF. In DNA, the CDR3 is TGTGCCAGCTCACCATCCGGGGGAACCTCCTACGAGCAGTACTTC. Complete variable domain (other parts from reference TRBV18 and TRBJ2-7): NAGVMQNPRHLVRRRGQEARLRCSPMKGHSHVYWYRQLPEEGLKFMVYLQKENIIDESGMPKERFSAEFPKEGPSILRIQQVVRGDSAAYFCASSPSGGTSYEQYFGPGTRLTVT.

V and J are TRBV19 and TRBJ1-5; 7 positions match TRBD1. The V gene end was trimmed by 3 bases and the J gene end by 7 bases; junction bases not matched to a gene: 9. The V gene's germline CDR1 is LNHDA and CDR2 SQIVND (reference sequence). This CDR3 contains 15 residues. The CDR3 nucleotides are TGTGCCAGTAGTATCCCACAGGGGCCTAGGCAGCCCCAGCATTTT. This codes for CASSIPQGPRQPQHF.

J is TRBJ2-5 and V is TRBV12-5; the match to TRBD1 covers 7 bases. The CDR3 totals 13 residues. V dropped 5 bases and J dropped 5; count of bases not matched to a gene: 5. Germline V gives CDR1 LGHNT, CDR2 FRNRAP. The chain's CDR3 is CASGTDRVETQYF. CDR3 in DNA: TGTGCTAGTGGTACAGACAGGGTTGAGACCCAGTACTTC.

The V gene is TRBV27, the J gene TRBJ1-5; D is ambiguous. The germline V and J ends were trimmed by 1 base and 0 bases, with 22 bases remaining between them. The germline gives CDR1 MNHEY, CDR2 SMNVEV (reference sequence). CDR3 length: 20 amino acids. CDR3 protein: CASSLWTSRQHFLSNQPQHF. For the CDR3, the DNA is TGTGCCAGCAGTTTATGGACTTCGCGGCAGCACTTCCTTAGCAATCAGCCCCAGCATTTT.

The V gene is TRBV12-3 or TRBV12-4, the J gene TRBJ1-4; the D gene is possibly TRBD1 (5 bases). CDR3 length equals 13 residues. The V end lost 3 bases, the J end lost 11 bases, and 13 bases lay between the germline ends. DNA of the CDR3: TGTGCCAGCAGTTTCCATGGGGCAGACAAACTGTTTTTT. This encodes CASSFHGADKLFF.

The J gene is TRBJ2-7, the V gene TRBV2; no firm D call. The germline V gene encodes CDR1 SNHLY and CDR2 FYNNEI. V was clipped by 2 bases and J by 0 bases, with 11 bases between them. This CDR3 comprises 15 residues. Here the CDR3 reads CASSESGPLSYEQYF. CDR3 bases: TGTGCCAGCAGTGAATCAGGCCCCCTCTCCTACGAGCAGTACTTC.

CDR3 protein: CASSQVRTEIPNTEAFF. CDR3 sequence (DNA): TGTGCCAGCAGCCAAGTACGGACAGAAATACCGAACACTGAAGCTTTCTTT. This chain joins TRBV3-1 (or the pseudogene TRBV3-2) and TRBJ1-1, with D tentatively TRBD1 (6 bases). Germline V gene lookup returns CDR1 LGHDT and CDR2 YNNKEL (reference sequence). CDR3 size: 17 residues. V was clipped by 1 base and J by 1 base, with 16 bases between them.

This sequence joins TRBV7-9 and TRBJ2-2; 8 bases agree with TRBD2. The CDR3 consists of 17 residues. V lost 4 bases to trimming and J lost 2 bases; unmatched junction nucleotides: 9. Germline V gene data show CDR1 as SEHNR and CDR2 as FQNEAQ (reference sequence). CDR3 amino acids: CASSSRREGRNTGELFF. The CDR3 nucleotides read TGTGCCAGCAGCTCCCGTCGGGAGGGCCGAAACACCGGGGAGCTGTTTTTT.

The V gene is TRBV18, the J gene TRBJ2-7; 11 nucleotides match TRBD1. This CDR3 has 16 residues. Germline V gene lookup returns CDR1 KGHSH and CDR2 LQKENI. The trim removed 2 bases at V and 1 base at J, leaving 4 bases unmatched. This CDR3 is CASSPRGTGGSYEQYF. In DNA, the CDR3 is TGTGCCAGCTCACCAAGGGGGACAGGGGGATCCTACGAGCAGTACTTC.